The present TCR beta chain was sequenced within a study of T-cell reconstitution after alpha-beta-depleted transplantation in children. CDR1 is PRHDT, CDR2 FYEKMQ, per germline (reference sequence). V lost 3 bases and J lost 8; bases outside the gene matches: 10. The CDR3 covers 14 residues. Molecular barcoding with unique molecular identifiers was used for the TCRbeta library. TCRdb fed the PCR reads into MiXCR, producing one record per CDR3 protein. The sample lists over 400,000 distinct CDR3 sequences, about an eighth occurring once. The sample in question was PBMCs from the stem cell graft donor, obtained from the stem cell graft. This chain connects TRBV13 to TRBJ2-7; 7 bases are a match to TRBD2. The TCR comes from a human donor who donated a stem cell graft to a child with combined immunodeficiency. CDR3 nucleotides: TGTGCCAGCAGCTTCCGGGACTACCCTTTAAAGCAGTACTTC. Translating it yields CASSFRDYPLKQYF.